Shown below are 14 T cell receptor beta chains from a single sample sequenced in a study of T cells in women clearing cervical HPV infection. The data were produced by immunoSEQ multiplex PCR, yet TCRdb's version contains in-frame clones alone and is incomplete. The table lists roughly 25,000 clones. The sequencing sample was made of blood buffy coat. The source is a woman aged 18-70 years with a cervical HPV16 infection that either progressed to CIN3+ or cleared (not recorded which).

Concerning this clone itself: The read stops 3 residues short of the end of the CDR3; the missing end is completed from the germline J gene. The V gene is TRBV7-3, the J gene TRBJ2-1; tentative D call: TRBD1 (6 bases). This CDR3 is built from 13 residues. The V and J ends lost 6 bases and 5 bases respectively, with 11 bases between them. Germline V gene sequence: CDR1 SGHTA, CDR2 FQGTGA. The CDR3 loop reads CASSMKGDNEQFF. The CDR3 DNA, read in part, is TGTGCCAGCAGTATGAAGGGGGACAATGAG.

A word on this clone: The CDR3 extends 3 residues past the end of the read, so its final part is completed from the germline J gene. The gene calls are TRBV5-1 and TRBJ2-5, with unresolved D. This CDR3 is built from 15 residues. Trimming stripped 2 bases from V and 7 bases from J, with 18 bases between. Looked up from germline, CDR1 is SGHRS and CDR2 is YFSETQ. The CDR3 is CASSFASLGVGTQYF. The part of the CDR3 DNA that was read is TGCGCCAGCAGCTTCGCCTCTCTAGGAGTGGGGACC. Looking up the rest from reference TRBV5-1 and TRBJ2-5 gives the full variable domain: KAGVTQTPRYLIKTRGQQVTLSCSPISGHRSVSWYQQTPGQGLQFLFEYFSETQRNKGNFPGRFSGRQFSNSRSEMNVSTLELGDSALYLCASSFASLGVGTQYFGPGTRLLVL.

The DNA read from the CDR3 is TGCAGCGTCGGGTTCAGCAATCAGCCC. This gives the protein CSVGFSNQP. In full, the CDR3 is CSVGFSNQPQHF. This chain connects TRBV29-1 to TRBJ1-5; no clear D. With the read ending 3 residues before the CDR3 end, the germline J gene is used to fill in that end. V was cut by 6 bases and J by 1 base, with 7 bases left in between. Germline V gene lookup returns CDR1 SQVTM and CDR2 ANQGSEA. The CDR3 spans 12 residues.

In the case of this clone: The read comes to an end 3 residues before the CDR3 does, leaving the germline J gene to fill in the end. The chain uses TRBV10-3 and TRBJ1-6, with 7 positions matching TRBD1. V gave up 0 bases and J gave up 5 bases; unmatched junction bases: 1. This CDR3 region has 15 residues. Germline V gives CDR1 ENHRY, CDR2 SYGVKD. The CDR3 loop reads CAISESGQNNSPLHF. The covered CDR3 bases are TGTGCCATCAGTGAGTCGGGACAGAATAATTCACCC.

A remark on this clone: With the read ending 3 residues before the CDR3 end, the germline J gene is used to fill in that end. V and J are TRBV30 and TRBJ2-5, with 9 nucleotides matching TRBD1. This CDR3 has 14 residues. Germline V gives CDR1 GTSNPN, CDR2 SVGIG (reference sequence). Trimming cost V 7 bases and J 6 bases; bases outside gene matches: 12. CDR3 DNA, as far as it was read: TGTGCCTACACACGACAGGGGGATACGAAGACC. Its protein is CAYTRQGDTKT. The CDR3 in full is CAYTRQGDTKTQYF.

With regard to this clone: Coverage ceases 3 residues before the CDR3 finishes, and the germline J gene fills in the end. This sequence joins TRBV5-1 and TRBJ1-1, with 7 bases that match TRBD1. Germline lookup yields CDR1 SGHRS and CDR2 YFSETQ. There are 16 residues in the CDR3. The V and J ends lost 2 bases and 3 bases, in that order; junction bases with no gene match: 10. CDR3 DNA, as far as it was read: TGCGCCAGCAGCTTCCTCCCCGGACAGGTGGACACTGAA. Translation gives CASSFLPGQVDTE. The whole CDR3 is CASSFLPGQVDTEAFF.

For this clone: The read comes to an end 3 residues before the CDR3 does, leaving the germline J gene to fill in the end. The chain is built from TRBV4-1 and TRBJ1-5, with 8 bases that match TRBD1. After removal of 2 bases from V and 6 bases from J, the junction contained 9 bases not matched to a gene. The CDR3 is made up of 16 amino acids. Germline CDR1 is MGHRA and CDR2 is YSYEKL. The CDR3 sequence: CASSQSALRGPQPQHF. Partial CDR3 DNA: TGCGCCAGCAGCCAATCTGCCCTCAGGGGGCCTCAGCCC.

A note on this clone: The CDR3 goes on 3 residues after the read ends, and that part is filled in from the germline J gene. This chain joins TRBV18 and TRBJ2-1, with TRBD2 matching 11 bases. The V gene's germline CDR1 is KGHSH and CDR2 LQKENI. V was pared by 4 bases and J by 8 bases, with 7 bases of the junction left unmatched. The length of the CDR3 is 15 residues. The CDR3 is CASSQTSGSTDEQFF. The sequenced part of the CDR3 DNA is TGTGCCAGCTCACAAACTAGCGGGAGTACGGATGAG.

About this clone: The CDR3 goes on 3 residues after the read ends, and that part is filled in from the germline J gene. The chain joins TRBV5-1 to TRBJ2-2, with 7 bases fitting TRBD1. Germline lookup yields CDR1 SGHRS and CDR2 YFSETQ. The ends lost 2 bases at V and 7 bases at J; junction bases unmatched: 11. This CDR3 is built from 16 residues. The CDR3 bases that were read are TGCGCCAGCAGCTTCAGACTGACAGGGACGAACGGGGAG. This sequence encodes CASSFRLTGTNGE. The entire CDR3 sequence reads CASSFRLTGTNGELFF.

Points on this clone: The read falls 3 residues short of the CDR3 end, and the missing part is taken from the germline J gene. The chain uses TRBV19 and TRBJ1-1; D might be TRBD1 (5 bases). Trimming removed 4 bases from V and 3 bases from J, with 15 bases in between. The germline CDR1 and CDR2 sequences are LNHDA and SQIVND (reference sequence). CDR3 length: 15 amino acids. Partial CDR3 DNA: TGTGCCAGTAGTACAGGGAGGAGGGGCGACACTGAA. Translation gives CASSTGRRGDTE. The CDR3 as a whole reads CASSTGRRGDTEAFF.

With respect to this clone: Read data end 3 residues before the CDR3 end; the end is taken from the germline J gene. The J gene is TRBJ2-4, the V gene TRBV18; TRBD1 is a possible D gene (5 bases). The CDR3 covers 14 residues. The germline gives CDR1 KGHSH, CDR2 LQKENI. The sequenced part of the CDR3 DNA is TGTGCCAGCTCACCAAGAGACAGATCTCTCGGT. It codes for CASSPRDRSLG. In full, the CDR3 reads CASSPRDRSLGQYF.

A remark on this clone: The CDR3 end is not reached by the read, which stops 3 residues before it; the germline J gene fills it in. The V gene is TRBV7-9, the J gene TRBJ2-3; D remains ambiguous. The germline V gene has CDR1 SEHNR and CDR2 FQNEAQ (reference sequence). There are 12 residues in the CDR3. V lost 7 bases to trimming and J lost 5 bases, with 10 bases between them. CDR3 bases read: TGTGCCAGCACCCAGAGCGTAGATACG. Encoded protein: CASTQSVDT. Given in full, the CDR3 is CASTQSVDTQYF.

CDR3 DNA, as far as it was read: TGTGCCAGCAGCTCCCAAGCAGGGGCCCAAGAGACC. Translating gives CASSSQAGAQET. Given in full, the CDR3 is CASSSQAGAQETQYF. The rearrangement uses TRBV7-7 and TRBJ2-5; tentatively, D is TRBD1 (6 bases). The sequence runs out 3 residues before the end of the CDR3; the remainder is reconstructed from the germline J gene. V was cut by 4 bases and J by 1 base, with 13 bases left in between. The length of the CDR3 is 15 residues. The germline gives CDR1 SSHAT, CDR2 FNYEAQ (reference sequence).

The CDR3 DNA, read in part, is TGTGCCAGCAGTGCAACAATCTCCTACAATGAG. Its translation: CASSATISYNE. The whole CDR3 sequence reads CASSATISYNEQFF. This rearrangement joins TRBV6-4 to TRBJ2-1, with D unresolved. The sequenced fragment ends 3 residues before the CDR3 boundary, so the rest is inferred from the germline J gene. This CDR3 has 14 residues. Looked up from germline, CDR1 is MRHNA and CDR2 is SNTAGT. V lost 4 bases, J lost 0 bases, and 7 bases lay in between.